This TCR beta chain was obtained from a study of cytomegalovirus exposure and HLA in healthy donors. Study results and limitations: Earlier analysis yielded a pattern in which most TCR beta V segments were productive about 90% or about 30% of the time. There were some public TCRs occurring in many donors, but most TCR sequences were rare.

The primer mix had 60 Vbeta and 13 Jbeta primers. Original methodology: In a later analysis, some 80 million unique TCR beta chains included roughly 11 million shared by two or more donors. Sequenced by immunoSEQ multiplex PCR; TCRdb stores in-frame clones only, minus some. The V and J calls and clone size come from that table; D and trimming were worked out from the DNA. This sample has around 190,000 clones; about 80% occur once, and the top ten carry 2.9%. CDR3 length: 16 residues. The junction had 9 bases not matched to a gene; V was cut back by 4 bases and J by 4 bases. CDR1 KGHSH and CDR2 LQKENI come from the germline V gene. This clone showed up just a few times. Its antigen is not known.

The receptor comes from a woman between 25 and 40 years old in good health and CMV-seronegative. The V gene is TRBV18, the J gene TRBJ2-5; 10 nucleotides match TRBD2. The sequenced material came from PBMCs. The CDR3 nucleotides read TGTGCCAGCTCACAAAATGAAGCGGGAGGGGGAGAGACCCAGTACTTC. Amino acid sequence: CASSQNEAGGGETQYF.